These 22 T cell receptor beta chains were all obtained from the same sample, sequenced in a study of neurological immune-mediated disorders. TCRdb re-analysed the 5' RACE reads in MiXCR, keeping a single row per CDR3 protein. This table holds about 120,000 distinct CDR3 sequences, roughly 3.4% found once. Sample: PBMCs. Receptors originate from a woman aged 25-40 years with multiple sclerosis.

This clonotype was seen at least ten times. The rearrangement joins TRBV29-1 to TRBJ2-1; TRBD2 is a possible D gene (6 bases). This CDR3 is built from 12 residues. CDR1 is SQVTM, CDR2 ANQGSEA, per germline. V was shortened by 7 bases and J by 3 bases, with 10 bases between the two germline ends. DNA of the CDR3: TGCAGCGCACGTAGCGGCTACAATGAGCAGTTCTTC. Protein product: CSARSGYNEQFF.

There are a few counts of this clonotype. The chain is built from TRBV11-2 and TRBJ2-7, with D unclear. CDR1 is SGHAT, CDR2 FQNNGV, per germline. The CDR3 extends over 12 amino acids. Trimming stripped 2 bases from V and 6 bases from J, with 8 bases between. The CDR3 spells CASSLRKGEQYF. CDR3 DNA: TGTGCCAGCAGCTTACGGAAGGGCGAGCAGTACTTC. Looking up the rest from reference TRBV11-2 and TRBJ2-7 gives the full variable domain: EAGVAQSPRYKIIEKRQSVAFWCNPISGHATLYWYQQILGQGPKLLIQFQNNGVVDDSQLPKDRFSAERLKGVDSTLKIQPAKLEDSAVYLCASSLRKGEQYFGPGTRLTVT.

This clonotype was observed at least ten times. The CDR3 DNA reads TGTGCCAGCAGCTTGGGAGCCTATGGCTACACCTTC. Its protein product is CASSLGAYGYTF. This sequence joins TRBV5-8 and TRBJ1-2; D unresolved. Germline CDR1 and CDR2: SGHTS and YDEGEE. V gave up 0 bases and J gave up 4 bases, with 4 bases separating them. The CDR3 loop spans 12 amino acids.

This clonotype was seen repeatedly, ten times or more. J is TRBJ2-3 and V is TRBV12-3 or TRBV12-4; TRBD2 aligns across 13 bases. The CDR3 has 15 residues. V lost 4 bases to trimming and J lost 3 bases; unmatched junction nucleotides: 1. The DNA for the CDR3 is TGTGCCAGCAGTTCGGGACTAGCGGGAACAGATACGCAGTATTTT. It codes for CASSSGLAGTDTQYF.

This clonotype was found many times. This chain links TRBV20-1 with TRBJ1-4; 7 bases agree with TRBD1. CDR1 is DFQATT, CDR2 SNEGSKA, per germline (reference sequence). V dropped 6 bases and J dropped 4; count of bases not matched to a gene: 11. This CDR3 is built from 15 residues. This chain's CDR3 is CSAKQGGGGNEKLFF. CDR3 bases: TGCAGTGCAAAACAAGGGGGCGGGGGTAATGAAAAACTGTTTTTT.

In this sample, this clonotype turned up many times. The CDR3: CASSLGLPGTEAFF. The CDR3 nucleotides read TGCGCCAGCAGCTTGGGACTGCCGGGCACTGAAGCTTTCTTT. The V call is TRBV5-1, the J call TRBJ1-1; D gene unclear. Germline V gene lookup returns CDR1 SGHRS and CDR2 YFSETQ. This CDR3 is built from 14 residues. The V and J ends lost 0 bases and 4 bases respectively, with 10 bases between them.

This clonotype was seen only a few times. The V and J genes are TRBV6-5 and TRBJ1-1; D remains unclear. Germline loops: CDR1 MNHEY, CDR2 SVGAGI. V was clipped by 2 bases and J by 11 bases, with 15 bases between them. The CDR3 has 13 residues. The CDR3 here is CASSYTRGGSAFF. The CDR3 bases are TGTGCCAGCAGTTACACCCGCGGTGGTAGCGCTTTCTTT.

This clonotype occurred many times. The gene calls are TRBV7-9 and TRBJ2-1; 7 bases align to TRBD2. Germline trimming cut 4 bases from V and 0 bases from J; bases unmatched to any gene: 6. Germline CDR1 is SEHNR and CDR2 is FQNEAQ (reference sequence). CDR3 length equals 16 residues. The CDR3 nucleotides are TGTGCCAGCAGCTCGGAGCGGGATCGCTCCTACAATGAGCAGTTCTTC. Amino acid sequence: CASSSERDRSYNEQFF.

This clonotype was detected many times. Being one base from a much bigger clone, this may be a read error. The J gene is TRBJ1-1, the V gene TRBV7-6, with TRBD1 identical over 7 bases. The CDR3 length is 14 residues. Germline values: CDR1 SGHVS, CDR2 FNYEAQ. Trimming removed 1 base from V and 1 base from J; junction bases left unmatched: 0. The CDR3 DNA sequence: TGTGCCAGCAGCTTAGGGGACAGGAACACTGAAGCTTTCTTT. It is translated as CASSLGDRNTEAFF.

This clonotype was found many times. The chain couples TRBV4-3 to TRBJ1-1; the D gene is possibly TRBD1 (5 bases). The CDR3 extends over 14 amino acids. V shed 4 bases and J shed 1 base, with 10 bases lying between them. Germline V CDR1 and CDR2: LGHNA, YSLEER. As DNA, the CDR3 is TGCGCCAGCAGCCCTGACAGATGGAACACTGAAGCTTTCTTT. Its translation is CASSPDRWNTEAFF.

This clonotype was recorded many times. CDR3 sequence reads: CASSFGLRETQYF. In nucleotides, the CDR3 is TGTGCCAGCAGTTTCGGACTCCGAGAGACCCAGTACTTC. The chain has TRBV27 and TRBJ2-5, with a possible D match to TRBD2 (5 bases). Per germline, CDR1 MNHEY and CDR2 SMNVEV (reference sequence). This CDR3 comprises 13 residues. The ends were cut back, 3 bases at V and 4 bases at J, with 9 bases in the middle.

This clonotype was counted ten times or more. The chain carries TRBV20-1 and TRBJ1-2; 7 bases align to TRBD1. This CDR3 is built from 13 residues. The junction had 9 bases not matched to a gene; V was cut back by 6 bases and J by 5 bases. Germline CDR1 and CDR2: DFQATT and SNEGSKA (reference sequence). The CDR3 loop is CSAVMKGAYGYTF. CDR3 nucleotide sequence: TGCAGTGCCGTGATGAAGGGGGCGTATGGCTACACCTTC.

CDR3 in amino acids: CASGLAGGPGTGELFF. CDR3 DNA: TGCGCCAGCGGACTAGCGGGGGGGCCGGGCACCGGGGAGCTGTTTTTT. This chain links TRBV4-3 with TRBJ2-2; TRBD2 matches 15 bases. Germline CDR1 reads LGHNA; CDR2 reads YSLEER. The CDR3 runs 16 residues. With 8 bases clipped from V and 4 bases from J, the junction kept 5 bases outside the gene matches.

There are many counts of this clonotype. V gene TRBV20-1 combines with J gene TRBJ2-2; TRBD1 or TRBD2 may be the D gene (5 bases each). Trimming took 6 bases from V and 4 from J, leaving 12 bases between them. The germline V gene has CDR1 DFQATT and CDR2 SNEGSKA (reference sequence). This CDR3 spans 13 amino acids. The CDR3: CSARQGVTGELFF. The CDR3 DNA sequence: TGCAGTGCCCGTCAGGGAGTCACCGGGGAGCTGTTTTTT.

This clonotype was seen ten or more times. The chain employs TRBV12-3 or TRBV12-4 and TRBJ2-5, with D tentatively TRBD2 (6 bases). The CDR3 extends over 15 amino acids. V was clipped by 4 bases and J by 0 bases, with 12 bases between them. The CDR3 coding sequence is TGTGCCAGCAGTTCCCGCCGGGGGAACCAAGAGACCCAGTACTTC. Translated: CASSSRRGNQETQYF.

This clonotype was detected many times. V is TRBV7-9 and J is TRBJ2-3, with 14 nucleotides matching TRBD2. V shed 4 bases, J shed 4 bases, and the junction held 4 bases outside the gene matches. Germline V gives CDR1 SEHNR, CDR2 FQNEAQ (reference sequence). The CDR3 spans 16 residues. Here the CDR3 reads CASSSPGLAGADTQYF. CDR3 coding DNA: TGTGCCAGCAGCTCGCCGGGACTAGCGGGGGCAGATACGCAGTATTTT.

This clonotype was picked up a small number of times. This chain uses TRBV20-1 with TRBJ1-2; 8 bases line up with TRBD1. The V segment lost 3 bases and the J segment 3 bases; nucleotides outside the gene matches: 6. Germline V gene sequence: CDR1 DFQATT, CDR2 SNEGSKA (reference sequence). The length of the CDR3 is 14 residues. DNA of the CDR3: TGCAGTGCTAGCCAGGGGGCGCTGGACTATGGCTACACCTTC. It is translated as CSASQGALDYGYTF.

This clonotype has at least ten counts. This chain joins TRBV11-3 and TRBJ2-1; TRBD2 matches 7 bases. Losses at the gene ends were 3 bases for V and 4 bases for J; bases not matched to a gene: 6. The length of the CDR3 is 15 residues. Germline CDR1 SGHNT, CDR2 YENEEA. The CDR3 DNA sequence: TGTGCCAGCAGCTTTAGGGAGGGCAAGTACAATGAGCAGTTCTTC. Its translation: CASSFREGKYNEQFF.

The sample holds many counts of this clonotype. For the CDR3, the DNA is TGCAGTGCCAAGTTGGCGGCGGGGGCCGGGGGGGCGCAGTATTTT. This codes for CSAKLAAGAGGAQYF. The gene calls are TRBV20-1 and TRBJ2-3, with 8 bases lining up with TRBD2. The germline gives CDR1 DFQATT, CDR2 SNEGSKA (reference sequence). The CDR3 is 15 residues long. The trim removed 6 bases at V and 10 bases at J, leaving 18 bases unmatched.

This clonotype was picked up many times. The J gene is TRBJ2-3, the V gene TRBV6-5; perhaps TRBD2 as D (5 bases). The CDR3 consists of 14 residues. Trimming left V 4 bases short and J 3 bases short, with 11 bases between. Germline V gene data show CDR1 as MNHEY and CDR2 as SVGAGI. CDR3 DNA: TGTGCCAGCAGTTTTCCCGGGGTGACAGATACGCAGTATTTT. It is translated as CASSFPGVTDTQYF.

Of note for this clonotype: A much larger clone sits a single nucleotide away, making a read error possible. The rearrangement joins TRBV12-3 or TRBV12-4 to TRBJ1-3; D gene uncertain. This CDR3 spans 12 amino acids. Deletions cut 0 bases from V and 10 bases from J, with 7 bases between. The CDR3 loop reads CASSLAVKTIYF. The DNA for the CDR3 is TGTGCCAGCAGTTTAGCGGTAAAAACCATATATTTT.

The V gene is TRBV6-2 or TRBV6-3, the J gene TRBJ1-1, with D uncertain. The V gene lost 4 bases and the J gene lost 2 bases, with 11 bases spanning the gap. CDR1 is MNHEY, CDR2 SVGEGT, per germline. The length of the CDR3 is 14 residues. The CDR3: CASSLGERNTEAFF. The CDR3 DNA reads TGTGCCAGCAGTTTGGGAGAGAGAAACACTGAAGCTTTCTTT.